This T cell receptor (beta chain) was obtained from a study of T-cell reconstitution after alpha-beta-depleted transplantation in children. For TCRbeta, the library was prepared with unique molecular identifiers. Each CDR3 protein is one row after TCRdb ran MiXCR on the PCR reads. Of 780,000 or so distinct CDR3 sequences listed, less than 20% are singletons. Germline V gives CDR1 SGHRS, CDR2 YFSETQ. V lost 3 bases and J 0 bases, leaving 15 bases between the germline ends. There are 16 residues in the CDR3. For this clonotype: The antigen remains undetermined.

Study outcomes and limitations: The authors attributed T-cell counts and diversity one year after transplant mostly to newly produced T cells. Day-60 TCRbeta diversity that was high in some patients was derived from surviving recipient T cells and thymic progenitors. Several hundred graft clones that had expanded were reportedly the source of alpha-beta T cells about two months after transplant.

This TCR was sampled from a male patient between 5 and 17 years old who had a stem cell transplant for acute lymphoblastic leukemia, so the T cells may come from the graft donor. V usage is TRBV5-1 and J usage is TRBJ1-1, with D uncertain. The material sequenced was PBMCs, mostly from graft donor cells, taken 360 days after TCRalphabeta/CD19-depleted stem cell transplant. The CDR3 DNA follows: TGCGCCAGCAGCTCCCTTACGGGTAGGGTGAACACTGAAGCTTTCTTT. It yields the protein CASSSLTGRVNTEAFF. Together with reference TRBV5-1 and TRBJ1-1, the CDR3 gives the full variable domain: KAGVTQTPRYLIKTRGQQVTLSCSPISGHRSVSWYQQTPGQGLQFLFEYFSETQRNKGNFPGRFSGRQFSNSRSEMNVSTLELGDSALYLCASSSLTGRVNTEAFFGQGTRLTVV.